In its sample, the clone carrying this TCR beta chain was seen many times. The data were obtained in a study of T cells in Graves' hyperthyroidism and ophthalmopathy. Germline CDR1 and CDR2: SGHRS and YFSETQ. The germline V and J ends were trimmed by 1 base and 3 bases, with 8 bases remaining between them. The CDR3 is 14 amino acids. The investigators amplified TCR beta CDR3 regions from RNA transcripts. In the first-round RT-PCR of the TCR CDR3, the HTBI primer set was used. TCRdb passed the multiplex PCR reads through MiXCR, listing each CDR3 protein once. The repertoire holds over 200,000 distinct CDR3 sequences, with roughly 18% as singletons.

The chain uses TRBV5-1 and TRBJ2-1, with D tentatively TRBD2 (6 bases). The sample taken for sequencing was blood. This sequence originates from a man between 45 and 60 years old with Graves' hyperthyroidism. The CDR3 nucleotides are TGCGCCAGCAGCTTGCATAGCGGCTACAATGAGCAGTTCTTC. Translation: CASSLHSGYNEQFF.